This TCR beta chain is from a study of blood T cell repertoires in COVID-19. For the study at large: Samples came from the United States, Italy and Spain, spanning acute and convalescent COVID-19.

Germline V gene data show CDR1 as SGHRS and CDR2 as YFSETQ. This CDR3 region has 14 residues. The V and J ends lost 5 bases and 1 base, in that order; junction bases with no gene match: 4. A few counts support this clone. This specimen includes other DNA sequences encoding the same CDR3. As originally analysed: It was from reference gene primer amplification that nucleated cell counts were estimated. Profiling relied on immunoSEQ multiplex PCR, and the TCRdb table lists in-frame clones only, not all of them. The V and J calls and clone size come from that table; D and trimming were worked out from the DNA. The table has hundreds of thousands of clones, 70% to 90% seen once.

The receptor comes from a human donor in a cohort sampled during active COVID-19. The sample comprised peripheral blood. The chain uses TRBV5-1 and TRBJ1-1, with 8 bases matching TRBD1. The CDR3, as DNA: TGCGCCAGCAGTCCCGGGACAGGGAACACTGAAGCTTTCTTT. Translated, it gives CASSPGTGNTEAFF.